Following are 9 T cell receptor beta chains from one sample sequenced in a study of PD-L1 blockade in urothelial cancer. Repertoires were generated with immunoSEQ multiplex PCR, while TCRdb's copy carries only in-frame clones and drops some. The sample lists about 76,000 clones; 80% to 90% were seen once. This material consisted of PBMCs, taken around atezolizumab (anti-PD-L1) treatment. These TCRs come from a man aged 70 or older with urothelial cancer.

This chain links TRBV6-1 with TRBJ2-7; TRBD2 is a possible D gene (6 bases). CDR3 length: 15 residues. The ends were cut back, 2 bases at V and 3 bases at J, with 14 bases in the middle. The germline gives CDR1 MNHNS, CDR2 SASEGT. Here the CDR3 DNA reads TGTGCCAGCAGTGAAAGTCATGGTAGCGGCTACGAGCAGTACTTC. Translated: CASSESHGSGYEQYF.

The chain recombines TRBV19 with TRBJ1-3; perhaps TRBD1 as D (6 bases). The CDR3 consists of 16 residues. Germline V gene data show CDR1 as LNHDA and CDR2 as SQIVND (reference sequence). Trimming pared 6 bases from V and 2 bases from J, leaving 17 bases between. The CDR3 DNA follows: TGTGCCAGTAGGTACTCCAGGGGTAGTGCTGGAAACACCATATATTTT. It is translated as CASRYSRGSAGNTIYF.

The chain carries TRBV9 and TRBJ2-5; TRBD2 matches 11 bases. Trimming took 0 bases from V and 4 from J; bases not matched to a gene: 11. This CDR3 is 18 amino acids long. The germline V gene encodes CDR1 SGDLS and CDR2 YYNGEE. The CDR3 DNA follows: TGTGCCAGCAGCGTAGCTCCGACAACTAGCGGGAGAGGAGAGACCCAGTACTTC. This codes for CASSVAPTTSGRGETQYF.

V is TRBV28 and J is TRBJ1-3; 9 bases are shared with TRBD1. The CDR3 is 16 amino acids. Germline values: CDR1 MDHEN, CDR2 SYDVKM. With V trimmed by 7 bases and J by 4 bases, 11 bases remained unmatched. CDR3: CASTPSGTGSGNTIYF. The CDR3 coding sequence is TGTGCCAGCACCCCCTCCGGGACAGGGAGCGGAAACACCATATATTTT.

This chain uses TRBV28 with TRBJ1-2; a weak D match, TRBD1 (6 bases). V was shortened by 5 bases and J by 4 bases, with 14 bases between the two germline ends. Per germline, CDR1 MDHEN and CDR2 SYDVKM. CDR3 length: 14 residues. CDR3 protein: CASSPRGALYGYTF. In DNA, the CDR3 is TGTGCCAGCAGTCCTCGGGGGGCTCTCTATGGCTACACCTTC.

The J gene is TRBJ2-5, the V gene TRBV15, with TRBD2 as a possible D gene (6 bases). With 0 bases removed from V and 5 bases from J, the gap between germline ends came to 13 bases. The CDR3 spans 15 residues. Germline V gene lookup returns CDR1 LNHNV and CDR2 YYDKDF (reference sequence). The DNA of the CDR3 is TGTGCCACCAGCAGAGATCCGGGAGTTGGGGAGACCCAGTACTTC. Protein product: CATSRDPGVGETQYF.

This chain joins TRBV7-2 and TRBJ2-1; 11 bases match TRBD2. V shed 3 bases and J 7 bases; nucleotides not matched to a gene: 2. The germline gives CDR1 SGHTA, CDR2 FQGNSA. The CDR3 has 14 amino acids. For the CDR3, the DNA is TGTGCCAGCAGCTTGGCTAGCGGGAGGAATGAGCAGTTCTTC. This sequence encodes CASSLASGRNEQFF.

Comments on this clone: One end of the junction fails to match germline, which may point to a read error. Other DNA variants within this sample encode the same CDR3. The chain links TRBV5-4 to TRBJ2-7; perhaps TRBD1 as D (7 bases). Germline V lookup: CDR1 SGHNT, CDR2 YYREEE (reference sequence). This CDR3 region has 13 residues. CDR3 in amino acids: CASSQTGRNEQYF. CDR3 nucleotides: TGCGCCAGCAGCCAGACAGGGAGGAACGAGCAGTACTTC.

The rearrangement uses TRBV5-1 and TRBJ1-5; D is unclear. Germline V gene sequence: CDR1 SGHRS, CDR2 YFSETQ. V lost 3 bases to trimming and J lost 0 bases, with 7 bases between them. The CDR3 extends over 14 amino acids. The CDR3 DNA reads as TGCGCCAGCAGCTCCCCAGGTAGCAATCAGCCCCAGCATTTT. Translation gives CASSSPGSNQPQHF.